What follows describes a single T cell receptor (beta chain). There is no known antigen for this receptor. This specimen belongs to a study of CXCR3-negative and CXCR3-positive naive CD8 T cells (dated by TCRdb to about 2019). Regarding the research as a whole: In total, some 130 million TRB reads were obtained, corresponding to roughly 1.5 +/- 0.3 million reads per library. Diversity and physicochemical repertoire analyses were performed on around 10 donors pooled from two independent experiments. Naive subsets from a handful of donors and memory cells from 3 donors were included in the TRBV-TRBJ cluster analysis. Broad study findings and their caveats: Freshly isolated PBMCs were used for most assays because CXCR3 expression went down partially after cryopreservation. TRB CDR3s from CXCR3-positive naive cells showed higher hydrophobicity (lower Kidera factor 4), lower energy, and higher strength and volume indices than CXCR3-negative naive cells. Because surface CD5, which is linked to self-reactivity in mice, was comparable between the naive subsets, TCR interaction strength was also inferred from TRB CDR3 physicochemical properties. TRBV-TRBJ usage was similar between naive CXCR3-negative and CXCR3-positive cells from the same donor, while memory cells showed distinct patterns. Repertoire diversity was comparably high in both naive subsets but much lower in memory CD8+ T cells.

The reads were generated on a NextSeq 550. The Human TCR Profiling Kit (MiLaboratory) was used to make UMI-labeled 5' RACE TRB cDNA libraries. The full amount of extracted RNA was used for cDNA synthesis, and the full amount of resulting cDNA was used for PCR amplification. Libraries were prepared in parallel with an identical number of PCR cycles. In the paper's pipeline: MIGEC and MiXCR extracted about 53,000 +/- 10,000 unique UMI-labeled TRB cDNA molecules per library, requiring at least two reads per UMI. Each library averaged 40,000 +/- 10,000 functional in-frame TRB CDR3 nucleotide clonotypes without stop codons. After downsampling to 5000 UMI-labeled TRB molecules per sample, diversity metrics, including normalized Shannon-Wiener and Chao1, were computed in VDJtools. For the central five CDR3 residues, VDJtools calculated physicochemical properties weighted by clonotype size, namely interaction energy, strength, volume and Kidera factor 4. One entry per CDR3 protein sequence results from the TCRdb reprocessing of the reads, with DNA left out. None of the V and J calls come from the authors' own analysis; TCRdb made them. This specimen's table enumerates 50,000 to 55,000 distinct CDR3 sequences. Together, the top ten hold about 1.6% of the sample.

Per the germline V gene, MNHEY is the CDR1 and SVGEGT is the CDR2. Inclusive of the bounding cysteine and phenylalanine, the CDR3 is 13 residues long. The protein alone is recorded here. For every CD8+ T cell subset, fewer than 350,000 cells were flow-sorted straight into RLT lysis buffer, and each subset was sorted in triplicate. To keep memory contaminants out, a stringent definition of naive CD8+ T cells was applied: CD45RO-CCR7+CD27+CD95-. Standard density gradient centrifugation was used to isolate peripheral blood mononuclear cells from buffy coats. A FACSAria III was used to flow-sort naive CD8+ T cells into CXCR3-negative and CXCR3-positive populations. An RNeasy Mini Kit was used to extract total RNA from the sorted cells.

Recombination joined TRBV6-2 or TRBV6-3 with TRBJ2-2; lacking DNA, the TRBD1 call made by TCRdb goes unchecked. The sequenced sample was naive CXCR3- CD8+ T cells from blood. The meaning of the sample's cell subset or site label: CD45RO-CCR7+CD27+CD95- naive CD8+ T cells lacking CXCR3 (TNR3-). This sequence was found in a human donor in good health. Some clones in this sample may be carry-over from other donors' samples. The CDR3 protein is CASRRTEPGELFF.